These T cell receptor beta chains were read from a single sample in a study of T cells in Graves' hyperthyroidism and ophthalmopathy. MiXCR, applied by TCRdb to the multiplex PCR reads, yields one record per CDR3 protein. The profile shows under 300,000 distinct CDR3 sequences, about 16% of them singletons. Sequencing was carried out using blood. Receptors originate from a woman between 50 and 59 years old with Graves' hyperthyroidism that later progressed to Graves' ophthalmopathy. CDR3s include the opening cysteine and the closing phenylalanine or tryptophan.

CDR3,V
CASSPGTDNYGYTF,TRBV3-1
CASSLGGLTSGVTGELFF,TRBV11-2
CSVRTRNNQPQHF,TRBV29-1
CSATQTGVYEQYF,TRBV20-1
CSAWDRGRSYEQYF,TRBV20-1
CSVGVQGANVLTF,TRBV29-1
CASILGTEAFF,TRBV5-5
CAAGTDFHEQYF,TRBV7-8
CASSLGTGFYEQYF,TRBV5-6
CSVSQGVQQPQHF,TRBV20-1
CASSVRGSYNEQFF,TRBV12-3/TRBV12-4
CASSLQGHRQETQYF,TRBV28
CASSLRGGYGYTF,TRBV27
CASSLLSSNTEAFF,TRBV28
CASSYPGTGGYTF,TRBV6-5
CASSISGTAQETQYF,TRBV19
CASTEGTGNAEAFF,TRBV6-1
CSVGGRNTEAFF,TRBV20-1
CSLVTPGQGDDGYTF,TRBV29-1
CASSLTYEQFF,TRBV5-6
CSVEVGQGGDTQYF,TRBV29-1
CASTKSQVSNQPQHF,TRBV2
CASRTTSGNSYEQYF,TRBV6-1
CASRPNLRDEQFF,TRBV5-1
CASSPGLGLGYEQYF,TRBV11-3
CASSDVDRVTYEQYF,TRBV2
CASSPLGLADTDTQYF,TRBV3-1
CATSDLGQDGRNYGYTF,TRBV24-1
CAWMAGGRGTGELFF,TRBV30
CASSNRVNYGYTF,TRBV6-1
CASSLFANTEAFF,TRBV28
CASSEVQGNEQFF,TRBV10-1
CSVEPRTDTQYF,TRBV29-1
CASSLARVGQGVHEQYF,TRBV5-1
CASSLDPSMDQPQHF,TRBV27
CAWRAPQGTNSNYGYTF,TRBV30
CASSSVGGPENQPQHF,TRBV6-2/TRBV6-3
CASSAWDRAGNTIYF,TRBV2
CATSDPGGQSYNEQFF,TRBV24-1
CSARELVPRTDTQYF,TRBV20-1
CASSYQSGRASTQYF,TRBV12-3/TRBV12-4
CASTTIAVGNEQFF,TRBV18
CASSQDLGYTAPFF,TRBV14
CASSDQAGANVLTF,TRBV2
CASSEAGGQTYEQYF,TRBV6-1
CASSLADFSNIQYF,TRBV7-9
CASSLAGRAYEQYF,TRBV5-1
CASSDNEAPNLNEQFF,TRBV28
CASSSGGGETQYF,TRBV11-3
CASSLGQTLAEQFF,TRBV6-1
CASSPWTGEQFF,TRBV4-2
CASSLWGNGANVLTF,TRBV27
CASRNKGGRFPREQYF,TRBV6-2/TRBV6-3
CASTSRDRQVTEAFF,TRBV2